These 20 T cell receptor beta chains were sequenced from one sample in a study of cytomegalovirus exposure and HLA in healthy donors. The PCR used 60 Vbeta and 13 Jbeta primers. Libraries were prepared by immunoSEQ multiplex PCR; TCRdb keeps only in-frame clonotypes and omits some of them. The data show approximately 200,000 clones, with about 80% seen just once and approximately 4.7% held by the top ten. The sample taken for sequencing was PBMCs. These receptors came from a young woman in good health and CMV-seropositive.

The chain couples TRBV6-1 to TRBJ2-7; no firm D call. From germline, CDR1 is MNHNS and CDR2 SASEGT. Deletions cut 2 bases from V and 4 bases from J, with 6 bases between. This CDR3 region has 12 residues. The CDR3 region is CASSEMSYEQYF. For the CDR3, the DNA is TGTGCCAGCAGTGAAATGTCTTACGAGCAGTACTTC.

The CDR3 is CASDRGRSYEQYF. The CDR3 region has the DNA TGTGCCAGTGACAGGGGACGGTCTTACGAGCAGTACTTC. The rearrangement links TRBV2 to TRBJ2-5, with 8 bases identical to TRBD1. The end of the DNA fits TRBJ2-7 better, so the J call may be wrong. CDR3 size: 13 residues. From germline, CDR1 is SNHLY and CDR2 FYNNEI.

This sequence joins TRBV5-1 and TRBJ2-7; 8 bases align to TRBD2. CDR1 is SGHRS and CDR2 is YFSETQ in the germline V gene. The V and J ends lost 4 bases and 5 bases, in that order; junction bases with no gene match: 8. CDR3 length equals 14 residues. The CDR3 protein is CASSQGLALDEQYF. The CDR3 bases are TGCGCCAGCAGCCAAGGACTAGCTTTGGACGAGCAGTACTTC.

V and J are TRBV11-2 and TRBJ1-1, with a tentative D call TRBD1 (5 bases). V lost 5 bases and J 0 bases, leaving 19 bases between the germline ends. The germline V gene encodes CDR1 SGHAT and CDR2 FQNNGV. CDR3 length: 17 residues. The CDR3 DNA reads TGTGCCAGCAGCCCTAGTTTAGTGCAGGGCGTGAACACTGAAGCTTTCTTT. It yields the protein CASSPSLVQGVNTEAFF.

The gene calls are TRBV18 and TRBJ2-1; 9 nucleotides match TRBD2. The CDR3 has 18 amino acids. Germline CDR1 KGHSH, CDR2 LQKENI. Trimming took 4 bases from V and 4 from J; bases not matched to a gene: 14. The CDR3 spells CASSLASIAGETYNEQFF. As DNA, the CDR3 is TGTGCCAGCTCACTCGCAAGCATAGCGGGAGAAACTTACAATGAGCAGTTCTTC. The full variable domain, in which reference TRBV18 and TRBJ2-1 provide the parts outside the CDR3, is NAGVMQNPRHLVRRRGQEARLRCSPMKGHSHVYWYRQLPEEGLKFMVYLQKENIIDESGMPKERFSAEFPKEGPSILRIQQVVRGDSAAYFCASSLASIAGETYNEQFFGPGTRLTVL.

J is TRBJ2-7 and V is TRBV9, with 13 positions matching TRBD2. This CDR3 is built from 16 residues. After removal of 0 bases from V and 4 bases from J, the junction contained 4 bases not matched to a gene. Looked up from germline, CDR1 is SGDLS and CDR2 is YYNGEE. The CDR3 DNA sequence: TGTGCCAGCAGCGTAGCCTTACTAGCGGGAGGGTACGAGCAGTACTTC. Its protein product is CASSVALLAGGYEQYF.

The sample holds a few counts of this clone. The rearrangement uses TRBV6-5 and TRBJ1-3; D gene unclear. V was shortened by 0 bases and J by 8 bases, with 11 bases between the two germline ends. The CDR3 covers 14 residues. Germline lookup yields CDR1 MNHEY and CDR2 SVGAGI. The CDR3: CASSYSTIPDTIYF. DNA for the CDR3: TGTGCCAGCAGTTACTCGACTATTCCAGACACCATATATTTT.

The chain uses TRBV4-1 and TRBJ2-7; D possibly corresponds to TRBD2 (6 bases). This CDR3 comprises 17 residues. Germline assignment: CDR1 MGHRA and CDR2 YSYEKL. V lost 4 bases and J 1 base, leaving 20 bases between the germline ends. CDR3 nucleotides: TGCGCCAGCAGCCGAGCGGAGCGGGTAGTAAAATCCTACGAGCAGTACTTC. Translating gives CASSRAERVVKSYEQYF.

The CDR3 reads CASSLDRDTEAFF. The CDR3 DNA reads as TGTGCCAGCAGTTTGGACAGGGACACTGAAGCTTTCTTT. V and J are TRBV6-5 and TRBJ1-1; 8 bases align to TRBD1. The trim removed 4 bases at V and 3 bases at J, leaving 1 base unmatched. CDR1 is MNHEY and CDR2 is SVGAGI in the germline V gene. The CDR3 length is 13 residues.

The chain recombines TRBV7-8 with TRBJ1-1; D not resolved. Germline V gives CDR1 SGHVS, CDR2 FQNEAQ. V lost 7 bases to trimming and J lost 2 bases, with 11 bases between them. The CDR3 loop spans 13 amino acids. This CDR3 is CASKLRRNTEAFF. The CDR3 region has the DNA TGTGCCAGCAAGCTTAGAAGAAACACTGAAGCTTTCTTT.

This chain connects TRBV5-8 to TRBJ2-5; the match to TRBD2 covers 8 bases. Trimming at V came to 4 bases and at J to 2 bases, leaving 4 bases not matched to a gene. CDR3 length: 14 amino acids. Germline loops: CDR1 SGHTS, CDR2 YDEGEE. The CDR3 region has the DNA TGTGCCAGCAGCCAGGGACTAGTACAAGAGACCCAGTACTTC. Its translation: CASSQGLVQETQYF. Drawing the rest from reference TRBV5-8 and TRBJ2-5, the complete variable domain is EAGVTQSPTHLIKTRGQQATLRCSPISGHTSVYWYQQALGLGLQFLLWYDEGEERNRGNFPPRFSGRQFPNYSSELNVNALELEDSALYLCASSQGLVQETQYFGPGTRLLVL.

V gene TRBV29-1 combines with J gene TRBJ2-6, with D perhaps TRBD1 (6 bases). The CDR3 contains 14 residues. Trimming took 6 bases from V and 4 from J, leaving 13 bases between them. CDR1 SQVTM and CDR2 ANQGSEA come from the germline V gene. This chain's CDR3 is CSVQGLTGANVLTF. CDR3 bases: TGCAGCGTCCAGGGGTTGACCGGGGCCAACGTCCTGACTTTC.

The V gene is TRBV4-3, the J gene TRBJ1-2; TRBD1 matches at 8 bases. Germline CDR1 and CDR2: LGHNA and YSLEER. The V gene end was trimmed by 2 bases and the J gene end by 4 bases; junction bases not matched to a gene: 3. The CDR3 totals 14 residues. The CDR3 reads CASSQQTGAYGYTF. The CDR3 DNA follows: TGCGCCAGCAGCCAACAGACAGGGGCCTATGGCTACACCTTC.

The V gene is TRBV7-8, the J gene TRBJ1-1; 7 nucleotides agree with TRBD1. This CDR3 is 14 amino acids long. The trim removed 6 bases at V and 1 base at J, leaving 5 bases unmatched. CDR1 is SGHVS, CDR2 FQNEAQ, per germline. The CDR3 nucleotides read TGTGCCAGCAGACAGGGGACGGGGAACACTGAAGCTTTCTTT. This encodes CASRQGTGNTEAFF. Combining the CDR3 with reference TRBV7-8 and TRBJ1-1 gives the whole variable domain GAGVSQSPRYKVAKRGQDVALRCDPISGHVSLFWYQQALGQGPEFLTYFQNEAQLDKSGLPSDRFFAERPEGSVSTLKIQRTQQEDSAVYLCASRQGTGNTEAFFGQGTRLTVV.

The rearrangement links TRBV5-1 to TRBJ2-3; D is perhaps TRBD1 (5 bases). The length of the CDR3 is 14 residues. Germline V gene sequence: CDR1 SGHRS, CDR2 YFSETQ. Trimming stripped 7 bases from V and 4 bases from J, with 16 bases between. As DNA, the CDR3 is TGCGCCAGCGGAACCCGACAGATATCAGATACGCAGTATTTT. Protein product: CASGTRQISDTQYF.

The CDR3 protein is CASSPRLAGGNNEQFF. The CDR3 DNA follows: TGTGCCAGCTCACCAAGGCTAGCGGGAGGGAACAATGAGCAGTTCTTC. This sequence joins TRBV18 and TRBJ2-1; 12 nucleotides align to TRBD2. The V gene's germline CDR1 is KGHSH and CDR2 LQKENI. The V gene end was trimmed by 2 bases and the J gene end by 5 bases; junction bases not matched to a gene: 4. The CDR3 has 16 amino acids.

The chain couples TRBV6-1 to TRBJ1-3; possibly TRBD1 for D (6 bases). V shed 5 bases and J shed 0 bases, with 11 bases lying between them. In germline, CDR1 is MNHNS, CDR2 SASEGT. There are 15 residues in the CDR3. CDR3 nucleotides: TGTGCCAGCAGTCCGAGGGGGAACTCTGGAAACACCATATATTTT. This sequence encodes CASSPRGNSGNTIYF.

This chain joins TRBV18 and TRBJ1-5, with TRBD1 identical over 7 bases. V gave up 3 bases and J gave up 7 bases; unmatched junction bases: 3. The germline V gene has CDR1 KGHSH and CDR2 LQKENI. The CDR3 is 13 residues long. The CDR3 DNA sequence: TGTGCCAGCTCACCCAGGGGGGACCAGCCCCAGCATTTT. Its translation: CASSPRGDQPQHF.

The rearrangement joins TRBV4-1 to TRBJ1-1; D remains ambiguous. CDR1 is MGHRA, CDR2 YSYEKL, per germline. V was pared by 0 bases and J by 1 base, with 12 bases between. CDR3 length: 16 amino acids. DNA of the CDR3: TGCGCCAGCAGCCAAGATATCTCGGCAGGGAACACTGAAGCTTTCTTT. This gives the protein CASSQDISAGNTEAFF.

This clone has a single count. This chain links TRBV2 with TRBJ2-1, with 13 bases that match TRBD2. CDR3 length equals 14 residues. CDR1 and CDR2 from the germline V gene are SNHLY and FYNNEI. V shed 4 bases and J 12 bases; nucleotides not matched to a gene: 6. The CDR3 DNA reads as TGTGCCAGCAGTGGGACTAGCGGGAGTTCCTTGCAGTTCTTC. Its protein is CASSGTSGSSLQFF.